This T cell receptor beta chain came from a study of shared clonotypes between healthy human individuals. This CDR3 is 14 amino acids long. The trim removed 2 bases at V and 5 bases at J, leaving 4 bases unmatched. The V gene's germline CDR1 is SGDLS and CDR2 YYNGEE. Per the study methods: ImmunoSEQ output held junction-only sequences without quality scores, so filtering differed. Sequenced by immunoSEQ multiplex PCR; TCRdb stores in-frame clones only, minus some. V and J calls plus clone size are reproduced from that table; the DNA served to infer D and trimming. The table lists around 700,000 clones, roughly 73% of them singletons, with around 1.7% in the top ten. Findings of the study overall: What limited the represented genetic and exposure-history diversity was the small number of donors.

On this clone itself: What it recognizes is unknown.

Material: memory CD4+ T cells sorted from blood. Subset defined: CD45RA-negative fraction. The chain employs TRBV9 and TRBJ2-4; 7 bases agree with TRBD2. The source of this sequence is a woman in her twenties or thirties in good health. CDR3: CASSVGLAENIQYF. As DNA, the CDR3 is TGTGCCAGCAGCGTGGGCCTAGCGGAAAACATTCAGTACTTC.